The 5 T cell receptor beta chains below come from one sample, sequenced in a study of blood T cell repertoires in COVID-19. The method was immunoSEQ multiplex PCR; TCRdb's version includes in-frame clones alone and lacks a portion of them. This table holds about 300,000 clones, around nine tenths found once. The specimen was PBMCs or T cells enriched from blood (not recorded which). The origin of the receptors is a woman in her thirties or forties who had recovered from COVID-19.

The gene calls are TRBV2 and TRBJ2-7; D remains unclear. Deletions cut 8 bases from V and 7 bases from J, with 18 bases between. There are 13 residues in the CDR3. Per the germline V gene, CDR1 is SNHLY and CDR2 is FYNNEI. The CDR3 reads CASGVLPRWEQYF. CDR3 in DNA: TGTGCCAGCGGTGTGCTGCCTCGGTGGGAGCAGTACTTC.

The chain carries TRBV6-5 and TRBJ1-1, with 9 bases fitting TRBD1. V was clipped by 6 bases and J by 6 bases; unmatched bases: 8. CDR1 is MNHEY, CDR2 SVGAGI, per germline. This CDR3 region has 14 residues. CDR3 sequence (DNA): TGTGCCAGCAGACTACAGGGGGCTGCGGCTGAAGCTTTCTTT. This sequence encodes CASRLQGAAAEAFF.

This clone was detected only once. CDR3 loop: CASSLSFAGYGYTF. Written as DNA, the CDR3 is TGTGCCAGCAGTTTATCTTTCGCCGGCTATGGCTACACCTTC. The chain is built from TRBV27 and TRBJ1-2; D is undetermined. This CDR3 is built from 14 residues. Between the trimmed V and J ends, which lost 0 bases and 4 bases, there was a span of 9 bases. CDR1 is MNHEY and CDR2 is SMNVEV in the germline V gene (reference sequence).

This clone appeared once. The chain employs TRBV18 and TRBJ2-6; 9 bases fit TRBD1. Per the germline V gene, CDR1 is KGHSH and CDR2 is LQKENI. J gave up 1 base and V 5 bases, and 6 bases lay outside the gene matches. CDR3 length equals 17 residues. The CDR3 DNA is TGTGCCAGCTCAGCCGGGACAGGGACTTCTGGGGCCAACGTCCTGACTTTC. It encodes CASSAGTGTSGANVLTF.

Comments on this clone: Other DNA variants within this sample encode the same CDR3. V is TRBV6-5 and J is TRBJ2-7; D is perhaps TRBD2 (6 bases). The germline V gene encodes CDR1 MNHEY and CDR2 SVGAGI. V shed 7 bases and J shed 2 bases, with 9 bases lying between them. CDR3 length equals 12 residues. The CDR3 DNA follows: TGTGCCAGCACTAGCGTCACCTACGAGCAGTACTTC. It yields the protein CASTSVTYEQYF.